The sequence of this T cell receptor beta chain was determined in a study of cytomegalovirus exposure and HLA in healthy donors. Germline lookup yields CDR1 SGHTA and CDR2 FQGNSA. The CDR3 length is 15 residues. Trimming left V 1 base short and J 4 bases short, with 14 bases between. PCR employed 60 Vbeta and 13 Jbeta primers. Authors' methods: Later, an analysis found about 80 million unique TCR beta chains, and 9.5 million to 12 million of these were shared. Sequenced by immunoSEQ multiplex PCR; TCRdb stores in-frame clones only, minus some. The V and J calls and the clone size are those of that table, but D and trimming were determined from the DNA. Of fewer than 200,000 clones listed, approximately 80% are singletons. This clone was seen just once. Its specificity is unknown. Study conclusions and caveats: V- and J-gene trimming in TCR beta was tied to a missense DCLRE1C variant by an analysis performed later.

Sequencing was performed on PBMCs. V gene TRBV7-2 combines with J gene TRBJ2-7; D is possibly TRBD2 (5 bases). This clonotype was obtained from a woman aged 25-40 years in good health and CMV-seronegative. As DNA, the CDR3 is TGTGCCAGCAGCTTAGTTTCGGGAAGTCTATACGAGCAGTACTTC. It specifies CASSLVSGSLYEQYF.